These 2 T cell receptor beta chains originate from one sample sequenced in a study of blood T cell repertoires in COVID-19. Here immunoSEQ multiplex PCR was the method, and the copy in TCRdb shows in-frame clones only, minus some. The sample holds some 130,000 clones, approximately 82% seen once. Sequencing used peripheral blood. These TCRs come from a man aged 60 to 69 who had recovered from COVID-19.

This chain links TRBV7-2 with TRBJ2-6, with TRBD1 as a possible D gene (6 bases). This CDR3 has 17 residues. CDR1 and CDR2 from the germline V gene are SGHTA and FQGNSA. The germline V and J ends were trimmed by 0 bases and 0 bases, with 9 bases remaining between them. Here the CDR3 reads CASSLAGGVSGANVLTF. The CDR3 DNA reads TGTGCCAGCAGCTTAGCAGGGGGAGTCTCTGGGGCCAACGTCCTGACTTTC.

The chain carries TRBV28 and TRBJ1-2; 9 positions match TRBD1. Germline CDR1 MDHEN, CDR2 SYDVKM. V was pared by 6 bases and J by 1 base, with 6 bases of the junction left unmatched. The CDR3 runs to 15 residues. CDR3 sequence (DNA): TGTGCCAGCAGACTTTCGGGACAGGGTAACTATGGCTACACCTTC. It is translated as CASRLSGQGNYGYTF.